The present T cell receptor beta chain was sequenced within a study of CD8 T cells in Susac syndrome. Reverse transcription of roughly 0.45 to 1 ug RNA was carried out with random hexamers. TCRdb processed the immunoSEQ multiplex PCR reads anew with MiXCR; each CDR3 protein has one entry. Among roughly 47,000 distinct CDR3 sequences listed, around 93% were seen once. This CDR3 is 16 amino acids long. Germline V gene sequence: CDR1 DFQATT, CDR2 SNEGSKA (reference sequence). V was pared by 0 bases and J by 1 base, with 12 bases between. The chain combines TRBV20-1 with TRBJ2-2; D not certain. This sequence originates from a human donor in good health. Specimen: CD8+ T cells from PBMCs. The CDR3 coding sequence is TGCAGTGCTAGAGATTGGGCTAGAAGGAACACCGGGGAGCTGTTTTTT. Amino acids: CSARDWARRNTGELFF.